This T cell receptor (beta chain) comes out of a study of molecular identifiers for immune sequencing clone quantification. On the study more broadly: Replicates partitioned RNA from roughly 21,000 or 96,000 naive CD8 cells into five parts, sequencing four. The study's findings and limits: Over 97% of CMV-specific effector molecules, but under 1% of naive ones, were in clones above 20 copies.

CDR1 is DFQATT, CDR2 SNEGSKA, per germline (reference sequence). V lost 5 bases to trimming and J lost 0 bases; unmatched junction nucleotides: 6. The CDR3 extends over 15 amino acids. TCRdb itself ran the PCR reads through MiXCR, one entry per CDR3 protein. This table holds around 480,000 distinct CDR3 sequences, about 22% found once. With regard to this clonotype: Antigen specificity is unknown. A read error may be the cause here, since a much bigger clone is one base away.

This sequence was found in a human donor in good health. Some libraries in this study had Jurkat cell RNA spiked in. Sequencing was carried out using naive CD8+ T cells from blood, with Jurkat cell RNA spiked in. Subset reported: FACS-sorted CD8+CD4-CCR7+CD45RA+ naive T cells. The V call is TRBV20-1, the J call TRBJ2-3, with TRBD2 matching over 9 bases. This chain's CDR3 is CSAAKRGASTDTQYF. CDR3 DNA sequence: TGCAGTGCTGCTAAGCGGGGGGCCAGCACAGATACGCAGTATTTT.